Each of the 5 T cell receptor beta chains below was sequenced from the same sample in a study of graft-versus-host responses after intestinal transplantation. Assay: immunoSEQ multiplex PCR; the TCRdb copy retains only in-frame clones and omits some. The table records approximately 15,000 clones, 70% to 85% of them present only once. Graft specimens yielded both intraepithelial and lamina propria lymphocytes. The starting material was ileum tissue, obtained 27 days after intestinal transplant. Receptors originate from a human patient who received an intestinal transplant, so some T cells may come from the graft donor.

V usage is TRBV27 and J usage is TRBJ1-5; D is uncertain. The V gene's germline CDR1 is MNHEY and CDR2 SMNVEV (reference sequence). The V and J ends lost 0 bases and 9 bases respectively, with 9 bases between them. CDR3 size: 13 residues. The CDR3 spells CASSLSRQRPQHF. The CDR3 DNA follows: TGTGCCAGCAGTTTATCCCGGCAGCGGCCCCAGCATTTT.

The rearrangement links TRBV5-4 to TRBJ2-2; 7 bases match TRBD1. Germline CDR1 reads SGHNT; CDR2 reads YYREEE (reference sequence). V was pared by 4 bases and J by 5 bases, with 11 bases of the junction left unmatched. The CDR3 spans 16 residues. CDR3 in amino acids: CASSPSGSRGTGELFF. The CDR3 DNA reads as TGTGCCAGCAGCCCATCGGGGTCCAGGGGGACCGGGGAGCTGTTTTTT.

The rearrangement uses TRBV27 and TRBJ2-5, with D uncertain. The germline V gene has CDR1 MNHEY and CDR2 SMNVEV (reference sequence). This CDR3 is built from 13 residues. Trimming removed 8 bases at V and 5 bases at J, with 15 bases between. The CDR3 sequence is CASSQVPWETQYF. In DNA form, the CDR3 reads TGTGCCAGCTCTCAGGTCCCCTGGGAGACCCAGTACTTC.

On this clone: The same CDR3 is also encoded by other DNA sequences in this sample. This chain links TRBV6-1 with TRBJ1-5; TRBD1 might be the D (6 bases). V was clipped by 4 bases and J by 2 bases, with 9 bases between them. The CDR3 extends over 14 amino acids. Germline V gene sequence: CDR1 MNHNS, CDR2 SASEGT. In DNA form, the CDR3 reads TGTGCCAGCAGTGTTCCAGGGGGCAATCAGCCCCAGCATTTT. Translating gives CASSVPGGNQPQHF.

The DNA of the CDR3 is TGTGCCAGCAGCGCGGGGGAGGGCTCCGGGGAGCTGTTTTTT. Residues: CASSAGEGSGELFF. The J gene is TRBJ2-2, the V gene TRBV5-4; 7 bases align to TRBD2. Germline V lookup: CDR1 SGHNT, CDR2 YYREEE (reference sequence). Germline trimming cut 4 bases from V and 6 bases from J; bases unmatched to any gene: 6. The CDR3 has 14 residues.